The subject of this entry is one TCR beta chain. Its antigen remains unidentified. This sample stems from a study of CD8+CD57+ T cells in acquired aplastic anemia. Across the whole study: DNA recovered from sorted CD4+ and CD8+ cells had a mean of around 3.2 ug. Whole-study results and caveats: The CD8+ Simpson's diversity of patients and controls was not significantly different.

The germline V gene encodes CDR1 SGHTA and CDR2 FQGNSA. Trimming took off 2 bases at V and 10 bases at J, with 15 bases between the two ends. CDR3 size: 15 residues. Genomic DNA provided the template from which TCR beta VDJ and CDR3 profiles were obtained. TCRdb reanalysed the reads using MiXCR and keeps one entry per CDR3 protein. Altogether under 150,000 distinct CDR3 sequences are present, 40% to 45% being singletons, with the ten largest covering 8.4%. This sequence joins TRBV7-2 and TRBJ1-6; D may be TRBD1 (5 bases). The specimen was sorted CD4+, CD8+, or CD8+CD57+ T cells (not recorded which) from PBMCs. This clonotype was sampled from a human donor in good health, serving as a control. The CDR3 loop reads CASSLRPTGPSPLHF. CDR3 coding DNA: TGTGCCAGCAGCTTAAGGCCCACAGGTCCATCACCCCTCCACTTT.